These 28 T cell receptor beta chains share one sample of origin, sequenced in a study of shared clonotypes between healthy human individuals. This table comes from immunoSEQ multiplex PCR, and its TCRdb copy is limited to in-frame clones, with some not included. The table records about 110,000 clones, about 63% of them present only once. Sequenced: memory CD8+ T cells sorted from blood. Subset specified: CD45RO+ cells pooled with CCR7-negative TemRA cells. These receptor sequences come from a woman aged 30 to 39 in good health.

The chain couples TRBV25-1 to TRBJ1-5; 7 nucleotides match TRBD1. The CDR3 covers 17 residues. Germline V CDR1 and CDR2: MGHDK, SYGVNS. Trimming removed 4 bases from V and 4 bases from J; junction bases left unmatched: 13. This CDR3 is CASSGDREVDQNQPQHF. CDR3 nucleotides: TGTGCCAGCAGTGGAGACAGGGAGGTTGACCAGAATCAGCCCCAGCATTTT.

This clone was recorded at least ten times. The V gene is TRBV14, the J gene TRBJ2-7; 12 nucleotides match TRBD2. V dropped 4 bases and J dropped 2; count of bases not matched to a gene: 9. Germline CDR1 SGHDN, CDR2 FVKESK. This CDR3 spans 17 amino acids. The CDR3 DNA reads TGTGCCAGCAGCCGAGACGTCGGACTAGCGGGAACCTACGAGCAGTACTTC. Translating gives CASSRDVGLAGTYEQYF.

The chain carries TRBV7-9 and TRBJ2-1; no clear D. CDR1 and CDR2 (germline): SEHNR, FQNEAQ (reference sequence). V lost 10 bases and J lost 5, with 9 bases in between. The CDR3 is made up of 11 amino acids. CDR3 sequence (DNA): TGTGCCATTCGGGTCGACAATGAGCAGTTCTTC. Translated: CAIRVDNEQFF.

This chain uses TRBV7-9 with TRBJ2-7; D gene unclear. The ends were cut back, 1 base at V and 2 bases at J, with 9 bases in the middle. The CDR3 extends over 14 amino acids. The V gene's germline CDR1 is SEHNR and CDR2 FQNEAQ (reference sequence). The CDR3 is CASSLVSHPYEQYF. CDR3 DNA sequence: TGTGCCAGCAGCTTAGTGTCTCATCCCTACGAGCAGTACTTC.

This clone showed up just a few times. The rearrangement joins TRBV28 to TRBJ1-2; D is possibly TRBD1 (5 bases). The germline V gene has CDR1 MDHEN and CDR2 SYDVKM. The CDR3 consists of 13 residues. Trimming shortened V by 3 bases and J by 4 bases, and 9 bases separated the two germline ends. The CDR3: CASSLGDPYGYTF. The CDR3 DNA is TGTGCCAGCAGTTTGGGGGACCCCTATGGCTACACCTTC.

The DNA of the CDR3 is TGTGCCACCAGCAGAGAGGGACTAGCGGACAATGAGCAGTTCTTC. Its translation is CATSREGLADNEQFF. The rearrangement uses TRBV15 and TRBJ2-1; 11 nucleotides match TRBD2. Looked up from germline, CDR1 is LNHNV and CDR2 is YYDKDF (reference sequence). The ends lost 0 bases at V and 5 bases at J; junction bases unmatched: 0. This CDR3 is built from 15 residues. Full variable domain (rest looked up from reference TRBV15 and TRBJ2-1): DAMVIQNPRYQVTQFGKPVTLSCSQTLNHNVMYWYQQKSSQAPKLLFHYYDKDFNNEADTPDNFQSRRPNTSFCFLDIRSPGLGDTAMYLCATSREGLADNEQFFGPGTRLTVL.

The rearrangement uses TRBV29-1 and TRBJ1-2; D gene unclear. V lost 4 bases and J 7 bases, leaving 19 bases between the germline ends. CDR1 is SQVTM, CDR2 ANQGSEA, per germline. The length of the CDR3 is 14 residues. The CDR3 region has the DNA TGCAGCGTTGCCTTGGACGTAGAAGGCGGTGGCTACACCTTC. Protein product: CSVALDVEGGGYTF.

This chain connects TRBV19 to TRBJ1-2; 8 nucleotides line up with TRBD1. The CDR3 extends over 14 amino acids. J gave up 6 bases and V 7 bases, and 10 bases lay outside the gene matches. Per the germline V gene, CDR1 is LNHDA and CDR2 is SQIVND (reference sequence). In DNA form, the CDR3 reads TGTGCCAGTACCCCGACAGGGGACCCGCATGGCTACACCTTC. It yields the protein CASTPTGDPHGYTF.

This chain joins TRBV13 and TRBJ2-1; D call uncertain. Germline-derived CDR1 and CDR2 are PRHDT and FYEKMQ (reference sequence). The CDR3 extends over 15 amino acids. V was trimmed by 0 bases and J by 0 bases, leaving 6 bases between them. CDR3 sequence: CASSLGLGSYNEQFF. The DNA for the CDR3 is TGTGCCAGCAGCTTAGGCCTGGGCTCCTACAATGAGCAGTTCTTC.

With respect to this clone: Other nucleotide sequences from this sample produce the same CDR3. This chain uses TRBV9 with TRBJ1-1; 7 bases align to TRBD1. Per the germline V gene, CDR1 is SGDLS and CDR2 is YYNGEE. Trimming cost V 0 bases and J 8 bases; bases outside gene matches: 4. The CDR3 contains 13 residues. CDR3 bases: TGTGCCAGCAGCGTAGGGGGGACAGCCGAAGCTTTCTTT. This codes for CASSVGGTAEAFF.

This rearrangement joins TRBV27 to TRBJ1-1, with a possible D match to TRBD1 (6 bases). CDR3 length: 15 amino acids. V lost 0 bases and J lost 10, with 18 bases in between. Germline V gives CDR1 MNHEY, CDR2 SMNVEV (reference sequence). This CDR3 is CASSLSSFAEGGAFF. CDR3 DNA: TGTGCCAGCAGTTTATCGAGTTTCGCGGAAGGGGGAGCTTTCTTT.

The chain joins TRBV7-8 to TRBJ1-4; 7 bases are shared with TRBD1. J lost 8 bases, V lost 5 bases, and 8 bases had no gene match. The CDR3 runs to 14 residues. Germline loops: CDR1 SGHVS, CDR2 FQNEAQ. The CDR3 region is CASSDRQGQEKLFF. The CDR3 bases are TGTGCCAGCAGCGACCGACAGGGACAAGAAAAACTGTTTTTT.

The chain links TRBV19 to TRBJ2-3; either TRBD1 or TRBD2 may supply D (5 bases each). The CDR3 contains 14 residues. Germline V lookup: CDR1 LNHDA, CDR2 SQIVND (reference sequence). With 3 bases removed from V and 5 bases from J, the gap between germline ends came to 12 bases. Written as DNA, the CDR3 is TGTGCCAGTAGTATCAGTGGGACGTTAGATACGCAGTATTTT. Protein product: CASSISGTLDTQYF. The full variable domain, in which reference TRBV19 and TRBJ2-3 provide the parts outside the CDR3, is DGGITQSPKYLFRKEGQNVTLSCEQNLNHDAMYWYRQDPGQGLRLIYYSQIVNDFQKGDIAEGYSVSREKKESFPLTVTSAQKNPTAFYLCASSISGTLDTQYFGPGTRLTVL.

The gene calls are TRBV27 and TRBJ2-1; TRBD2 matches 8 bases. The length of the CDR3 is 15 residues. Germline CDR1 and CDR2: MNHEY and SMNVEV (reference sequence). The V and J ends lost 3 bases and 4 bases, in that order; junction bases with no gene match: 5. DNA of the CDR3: TGTGCCAGCAGTTTCGGGGTAGCGGGGTACAATGAGCAGTTCTTC. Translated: CASSFGVAGYNEQFF.

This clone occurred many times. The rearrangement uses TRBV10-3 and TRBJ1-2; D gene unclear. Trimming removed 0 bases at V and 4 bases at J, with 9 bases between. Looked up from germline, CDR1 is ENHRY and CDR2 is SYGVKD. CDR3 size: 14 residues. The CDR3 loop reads CAISESGVVYGYTF. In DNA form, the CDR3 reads TGTGCCATCAGTGAGTCCGGGGTAGTCTATGGCTACACCTTC.

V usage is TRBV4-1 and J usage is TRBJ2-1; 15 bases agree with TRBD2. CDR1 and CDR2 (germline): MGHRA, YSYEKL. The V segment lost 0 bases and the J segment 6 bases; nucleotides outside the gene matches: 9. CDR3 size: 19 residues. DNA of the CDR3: TGCGCCAGCAGCCAAGAGGCAACCCGGACTAGCGGGAGGGCCAATGAGCAGTTCTTC. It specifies CASSQEATRTSGRANEQFF.

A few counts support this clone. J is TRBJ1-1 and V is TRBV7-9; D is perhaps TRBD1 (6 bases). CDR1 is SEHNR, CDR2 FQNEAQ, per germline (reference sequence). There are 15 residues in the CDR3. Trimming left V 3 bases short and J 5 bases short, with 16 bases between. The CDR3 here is CASSLASGGKTEAFF. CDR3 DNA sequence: TGTGCCAGCAGCTTGGCCTCGGGGGGCAAGACTGAAGCTTTCTTT.

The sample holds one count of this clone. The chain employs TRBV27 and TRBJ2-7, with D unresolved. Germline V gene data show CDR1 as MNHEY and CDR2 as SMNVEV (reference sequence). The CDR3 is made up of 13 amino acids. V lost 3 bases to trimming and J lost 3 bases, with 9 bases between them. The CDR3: CASSFHPSYEQYF. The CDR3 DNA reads TGTGCCAGCAGTTTCCACCCAAGCTACGAGCAGTACTTC.

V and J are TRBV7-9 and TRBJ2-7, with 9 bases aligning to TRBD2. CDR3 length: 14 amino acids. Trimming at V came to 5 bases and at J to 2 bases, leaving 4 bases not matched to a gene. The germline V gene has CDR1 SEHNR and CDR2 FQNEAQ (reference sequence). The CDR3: CASSLLAGAYEQYF. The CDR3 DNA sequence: TGTGCCAGCAGCCTCTTAGCGGGGGCCTACGAGCAGTACTTC.

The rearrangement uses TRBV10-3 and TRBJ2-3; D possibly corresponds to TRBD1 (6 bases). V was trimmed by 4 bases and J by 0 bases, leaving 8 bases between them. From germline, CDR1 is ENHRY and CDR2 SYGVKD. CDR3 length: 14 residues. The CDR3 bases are TGTGCCATCAGTGGGGGACATAGCACAGATACGCAGTATTTT. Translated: CAISGGHSTDTQYF.

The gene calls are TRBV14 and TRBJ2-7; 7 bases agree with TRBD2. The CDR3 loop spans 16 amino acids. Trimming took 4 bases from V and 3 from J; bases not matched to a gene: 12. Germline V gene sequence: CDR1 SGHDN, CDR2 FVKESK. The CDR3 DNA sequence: TGTGCCAGCAGCCCCCCGCGGCCTAGCGGAAACTACGAGCAGTACTTC. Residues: CASSPPRPSGNYEQYF.

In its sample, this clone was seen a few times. In DNA form, the CDR3 reads TGTGCCAGCAGTTACAGGGTCGACAGCAATCAGCCCCAGCATTTT. Translated, it gives CASSYRVDSNQPQHF. V and J are TRBV6-5 and TRBJ1-5; D gene uncertain. V was cut by 2 bases and J by 1 base, with 9 bases left in between. The CDR3 runs to 15 residues. The germline CDR1 and CDR2 sequences are MNHEY and SVGAGI.

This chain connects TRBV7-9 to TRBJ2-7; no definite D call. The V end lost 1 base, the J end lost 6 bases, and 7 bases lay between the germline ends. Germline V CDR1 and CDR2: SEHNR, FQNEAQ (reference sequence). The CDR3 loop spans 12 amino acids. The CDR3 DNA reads TGTGCCAGCAGCTTAGACTTTTCCGAGCAGTACTTC. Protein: CASSLDFSEQYF.

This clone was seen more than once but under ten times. The CDR3 DNA follows: TGTGCCAGTAGTATTTGGTCCGGGGGCAATCAGCCCCAGCATTTT. Translation: CASSIWSGGNQPQHF. V is TRBV19 and J is TRBJ1-5; D ambiguous. The V end was cut by 3 bases, the J end by 2 bases, with 11 bases between. Germline CDR1 is LNHDA and CDR2 is SQIVND (reference sequence). This CDR3 has 15 residues.

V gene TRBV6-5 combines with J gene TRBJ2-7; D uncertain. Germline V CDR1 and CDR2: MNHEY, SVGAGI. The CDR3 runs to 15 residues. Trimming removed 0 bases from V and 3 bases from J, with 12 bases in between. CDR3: CASSYSKTANYEQYF. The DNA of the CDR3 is TGTGCCAGCAGTTACTCGAAAACAGCTAACTACGAGCAGTACTTC.

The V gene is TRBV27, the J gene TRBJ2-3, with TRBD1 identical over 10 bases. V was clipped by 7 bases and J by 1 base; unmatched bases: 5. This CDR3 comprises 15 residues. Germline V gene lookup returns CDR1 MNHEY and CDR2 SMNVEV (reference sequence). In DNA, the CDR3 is TGTGCCAGCAATCACGGGACAGGGGGCACAGATACGCAGTATTTT. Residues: CASNHGTGGTDTQYF.

Written as DNA, the CDR3 is TGTGCCAGCAGCTCACATGTGGGGGAGAGGTACGAGCAGTACTTC. Its protein product is CASSSHVGERYEQYF. V and J are TRBV5-6 and TRBJ2-7; D could derive from TRBD1 or TRBD2 (5 bases each). V was clipped by 3 bases and J by 4 bases, with 17 bases between them. Germline CDR1 and CDR2: SGHDT and YYEEEE. This CDR3 spans 15 amino acids.

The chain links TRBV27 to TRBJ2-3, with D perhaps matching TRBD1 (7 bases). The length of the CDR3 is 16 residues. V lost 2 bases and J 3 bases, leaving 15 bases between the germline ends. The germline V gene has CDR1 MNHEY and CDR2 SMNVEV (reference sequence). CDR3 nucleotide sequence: TGTGCCAGCAGTTTACTAGTTGCAGGGGGGACAGATACGCAGTATTTT. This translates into CASSLLVAGGTDTQYF.